The sequence of this T cell receptor (beta chain) was determined in a study of T-cell reconstitution after alpha-beta-depleted transplantation in children. Germline V gene sequence: CDR1 SGHTA, CDR2 FQGNSA. This CDR3 is 16 amino acids long. Trimming removed 4 bases from V and 5 bases from J; junction bases left unmatched: 4. General study points: Some patients' high day-60 TCRbeta diversity was attributed to recipient cells surviving conditioning. By one year post-transplant, T-cell counts and diversity largely arose from T cells that were newly produced. It was reported that alpha-beta T cells came from several hundred expanded graft clones (about two months after transplant).

This clonotype was observed many times. No antigen is known for it. Construction of the TCRbeta library involved unique molecular identifiers. TCRdb recomputed calls from the PCR reads with MiXCR, one row per CDR3 protein. In the table there are 450,000 to 600,000 distinct CDR3 sequences, 10% to 15% of which are singletons. The TCR originated in a male patient younger than 18 who had a stem cell transplant for acute myeloid leukemia, so the T cells may come from the graft donor. V gene TRBV7-2 combines with J gene TRBJ2-3, with TRBD2 matching 15 bases. This specimen consisted of PBMCs, mostly from graft donor cells, obtained 360 days after TCRalphabeta/CD19-depleted stem cell transplant. The CDR3 coding sequence is TGTGCCAGCAGCTCGGGACTAGCGGGAGGTATAGATACGCAGTATTTT. Translated: CASSSGLAGGIDTQYF.